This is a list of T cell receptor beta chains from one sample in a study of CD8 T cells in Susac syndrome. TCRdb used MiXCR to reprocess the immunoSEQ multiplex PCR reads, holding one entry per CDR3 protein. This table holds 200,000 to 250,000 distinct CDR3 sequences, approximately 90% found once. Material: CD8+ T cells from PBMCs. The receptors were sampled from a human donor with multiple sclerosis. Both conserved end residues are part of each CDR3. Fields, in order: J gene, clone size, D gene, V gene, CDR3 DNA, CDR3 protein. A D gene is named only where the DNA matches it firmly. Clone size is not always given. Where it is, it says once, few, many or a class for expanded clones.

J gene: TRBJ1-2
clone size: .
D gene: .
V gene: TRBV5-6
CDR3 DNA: TGTGCCAGCATATCCCACGGGGCCCCGAGGGAAGGCTACACCTTC
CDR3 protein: CASISHGAPREGYTF

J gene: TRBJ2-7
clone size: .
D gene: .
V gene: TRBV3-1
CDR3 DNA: TGTGCCAGCAGCCAAGGGCCCTCTATCTACGAGCAGTACTTC
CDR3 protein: CASSQGPSIYEQYF

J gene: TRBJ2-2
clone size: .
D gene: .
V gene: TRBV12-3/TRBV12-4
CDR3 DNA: TGTGCCAGCAGTGCCCAGGGTCCCGCGAACACCGGGGAGCTGTTTTTT
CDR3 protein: CASSAQGPANTGELFF

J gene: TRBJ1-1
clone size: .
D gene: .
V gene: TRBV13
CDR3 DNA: TGTGCCAGCAGCTTAGGGGATCGACGGCACACTGAAGCTTTCTTT
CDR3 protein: CASSLGDRRHTEAFF

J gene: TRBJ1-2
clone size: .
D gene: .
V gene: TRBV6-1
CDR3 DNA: TGTGCCAGCAGTGATAGACGGGACTATGGCTACACCTTC
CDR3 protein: CASSDRRDYGYTF

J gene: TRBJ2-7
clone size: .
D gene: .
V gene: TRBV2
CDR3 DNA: TGTGCCAGCCGGGAATCCTACGAGCAGTACTTC
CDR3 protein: CASRESYEQYF

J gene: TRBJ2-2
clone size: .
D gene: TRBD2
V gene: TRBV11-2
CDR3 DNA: TGTGCCAGCAGGGACTTACTAGCGGGGGAGGCCGGGGAGCTGTTTTTT
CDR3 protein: CASRDLLAGEAGELFF

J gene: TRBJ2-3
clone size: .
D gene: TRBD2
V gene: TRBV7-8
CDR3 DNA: TGTGCCAGCAGCTTTTGGGAGGGAACAGGCACAGATACGCAGTATTTT
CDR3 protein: CASSFWEGTGTDTQYF

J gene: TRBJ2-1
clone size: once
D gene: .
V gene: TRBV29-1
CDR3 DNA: TGCAGCGTGGCCGATTACAATGAGCAGTTCTTC
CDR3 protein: CSVADYNEQFF

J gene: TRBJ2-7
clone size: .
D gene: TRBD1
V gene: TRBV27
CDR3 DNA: TGTGCCAGCAGTTATATGACAGGGCCTCCCAGTTACGAGCAGTACTTC
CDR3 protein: CASSYMTGPPSYEQYF

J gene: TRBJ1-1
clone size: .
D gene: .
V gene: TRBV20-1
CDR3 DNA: TGCAGTGCCCGGGGGGGACACAGGGACACTGAAGCTTTCTTT
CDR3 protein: CSARGGHRDTEAFF

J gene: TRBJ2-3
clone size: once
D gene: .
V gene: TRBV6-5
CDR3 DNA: TGTGCCAGCAGTTACTCCTCGGGGGGCCCCACAGATACGCAGTATTTT
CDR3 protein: CASSYSSGGPTDTQYF

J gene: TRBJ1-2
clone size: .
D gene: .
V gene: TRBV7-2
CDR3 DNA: TGTGCCAGCACTCTGAACGCAGCGGACTATGGCTACACCTTC
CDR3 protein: CASTLNAADYGYTF

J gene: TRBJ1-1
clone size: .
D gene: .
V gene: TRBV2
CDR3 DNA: TGTGCCAGCAGTGAAGACGGGTCAGGATCGACTGAAGCTTTCTTT
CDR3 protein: CASSEDGSGSTEAFF

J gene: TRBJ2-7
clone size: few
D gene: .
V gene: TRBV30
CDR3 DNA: TGTGCCTGGAGTCCGGGCTCCTACGAGCAGTACTTC
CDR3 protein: CAWSPGSYEQYF

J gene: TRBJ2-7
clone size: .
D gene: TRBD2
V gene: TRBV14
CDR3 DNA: TGTGCCAGCAGCCAAATTCCCTCGACTAGCGGTTACGAGCAGTACTTC
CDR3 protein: CASSQIPSTSGYEQYF

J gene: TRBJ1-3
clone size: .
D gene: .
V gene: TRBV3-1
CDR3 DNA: TGTGCCAGCAGCCAAGATCTGACCGGTGGAGGAAACACCATATATTTT
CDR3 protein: CASSQDLTGGGNTIYF

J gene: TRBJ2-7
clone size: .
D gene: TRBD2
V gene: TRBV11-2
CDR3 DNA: TGTGCCAGCAGCTTATACCGCGGGGGGGAATACGAGCAGTACTTC
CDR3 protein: CASSLYRGGEYEQYF

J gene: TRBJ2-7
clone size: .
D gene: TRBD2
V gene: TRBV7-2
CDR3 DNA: TGTGCCAGCAGCTTAGAGGGACTAGCTCCCACCTACGAGCAGTACTTC
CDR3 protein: CASSLEGLAPTYEQYF

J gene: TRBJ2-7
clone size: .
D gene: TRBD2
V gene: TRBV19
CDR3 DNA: TGTGCCAGTACCCCCAGCAGTGGCGGGAGCGTCTACGAGCAGTACTTC
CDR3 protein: CASTPSSGGSVYEQYF

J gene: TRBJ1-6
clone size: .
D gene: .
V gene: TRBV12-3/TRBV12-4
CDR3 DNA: TGTGCCAGCAGTTTAGGGCAGGGGCGAGGTTCACCCCTCCACTTT
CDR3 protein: CASSLGQGRGSPLHF

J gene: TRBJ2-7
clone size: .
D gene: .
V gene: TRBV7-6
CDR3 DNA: TGTGCCAGCAGCTTAGGGGCCGCAGGCTACGAGCAGTACTTC
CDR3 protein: CASSLGAAGYEQYF

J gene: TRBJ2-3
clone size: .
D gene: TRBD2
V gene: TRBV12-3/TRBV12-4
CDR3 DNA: TGTGCCAGCAACCCTACCCGGACTAGCGGTACAGATACGCAGTATTTT
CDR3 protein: CASNPTRTSGTDTQYF

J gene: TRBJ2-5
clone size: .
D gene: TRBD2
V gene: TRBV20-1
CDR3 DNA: TGCAGTGCCACCGGGACTAGCGGGGGAGACCCCCAAGAGACCCAGTACTTC
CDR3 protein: CSATGTSGGDPQETQYF

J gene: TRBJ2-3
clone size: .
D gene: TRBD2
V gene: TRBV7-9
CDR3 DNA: TGTGCCAGCAGCTTACTAGCGGGAGGCGTTCCCTGGGGCCCAGATACGCAGTATTTT
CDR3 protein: CASSLLAGGVPWGPDTQYF

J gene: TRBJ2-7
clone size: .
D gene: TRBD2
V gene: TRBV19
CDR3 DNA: TGTGCCAGTAGTATATCCCTAGCGGGAGCCTGGGAGCAGTACTTC
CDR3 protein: CASSISLAGAWEQYF

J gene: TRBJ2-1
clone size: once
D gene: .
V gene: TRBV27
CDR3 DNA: TGTGCCAGCAGTTTATTGGGGACAAACAATGAGCAGTTCTTC
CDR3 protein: CASSLLGTNNEQFF

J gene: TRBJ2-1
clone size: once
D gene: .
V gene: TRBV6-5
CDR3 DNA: TGTGCCAGCCCTCTGGGGGGCGACCTCAATGAGCAGTTCTTC
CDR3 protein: CASPLGGDLNEQFF

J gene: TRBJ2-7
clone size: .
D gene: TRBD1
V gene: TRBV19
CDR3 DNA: TGTGCCAGTAGATCCCGGGACAGCACTTTCGACGAGCAGTACTTC
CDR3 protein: CASRSRDSTFDEQYF

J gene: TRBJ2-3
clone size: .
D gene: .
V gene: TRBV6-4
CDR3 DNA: TGTGCCGGCAAATTGAGGGTGGGGACAGATACGCAGTATTTT
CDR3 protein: CAGKLRVGTDTQYF

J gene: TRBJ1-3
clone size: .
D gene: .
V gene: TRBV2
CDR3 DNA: TGTGCCAGCAGTGACTATACCGGGGGGAAAGATGGAAACACCATATATTTT
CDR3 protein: CASSDYTGGKDGNTIYF

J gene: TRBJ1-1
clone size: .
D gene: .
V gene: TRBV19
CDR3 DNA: TGTGCCAGTAGTTCGATTGCGGGCGCCGATGAAGCTTTCTTT
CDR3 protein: CASSSIAGADEAFF

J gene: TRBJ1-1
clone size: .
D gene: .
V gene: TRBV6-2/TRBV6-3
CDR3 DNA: TGTGCCAGCAGTTATTGGACAGAGAACACTGAAGCTTTCTTT
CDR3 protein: CASSYWTENTEAFF

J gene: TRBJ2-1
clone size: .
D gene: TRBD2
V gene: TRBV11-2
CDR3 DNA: TGTGCCAGCAGCTTAGATGCTAGCGGGGTCGACAATGAGCAGTTCTTC
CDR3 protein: CASSLDASGVDNEQFF

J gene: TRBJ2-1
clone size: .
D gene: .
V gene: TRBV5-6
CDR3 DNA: TGTGCCAGCAGCCGGGGAGGCTCTTACAATGAGCAGTTCTTC
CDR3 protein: CASSRGGSYNEQFF

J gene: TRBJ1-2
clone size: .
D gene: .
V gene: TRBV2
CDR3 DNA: TGTGCCAGCATTGAAGGGGCATATGGCTACACCTTC
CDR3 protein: CASIEGAYGYTF

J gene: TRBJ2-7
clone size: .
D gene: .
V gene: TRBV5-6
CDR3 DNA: TGTGCCAGCAGCTTTAACTACGAGCAGTACTTC
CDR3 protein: CASSFNYEQYF

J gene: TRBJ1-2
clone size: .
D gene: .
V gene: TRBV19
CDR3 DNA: TGTGCCAGTAGTCCTCCCACCTATGGCTACACCTTC
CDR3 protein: CASSPPTYGYTF

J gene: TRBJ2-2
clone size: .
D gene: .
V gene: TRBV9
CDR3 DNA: TGTGCCAGCAGCGTAGGGGGTCACAGGGTTACGACCGGGGAGCTGTTTTTT
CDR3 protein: CASSVGGHRVTTGELFF

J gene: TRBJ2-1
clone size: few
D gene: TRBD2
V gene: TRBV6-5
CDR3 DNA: TGTGCCAGCAGTTCGGGACTAGCGGGCAATGAGCAGTTCTTC
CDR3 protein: CASSSGLAGNEQFF

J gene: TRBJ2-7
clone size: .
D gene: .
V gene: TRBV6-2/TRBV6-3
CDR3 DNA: TGTGCCAGCAGTTACAGGGACGCCTACGAGCAGTACTTC
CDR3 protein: CASSYRDAYEQYF

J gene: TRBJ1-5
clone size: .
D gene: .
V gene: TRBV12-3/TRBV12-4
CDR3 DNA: TGTGCCAGCAGTTTCTCCCTCGACTCCGGCCCCCAGCATTTT
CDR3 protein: CASSFSLDSGPQHF

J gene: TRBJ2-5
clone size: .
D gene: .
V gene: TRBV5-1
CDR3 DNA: TGCGCCAGCAGCTTGGTTGGGTACCAAGAGACCCAGTACTTC
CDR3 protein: CASSLVGYQETQYF

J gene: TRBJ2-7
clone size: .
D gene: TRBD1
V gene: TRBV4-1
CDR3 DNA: TGCGCCAGCAGCCAAGACCTGACAGGGCTGTACTTC
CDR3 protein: CASSQDLTGLYF

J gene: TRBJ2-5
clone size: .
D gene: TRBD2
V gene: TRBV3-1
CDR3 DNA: TGTGCCAGCAGCCAAGATGGGACTAGCGGGGGAGAGACCCAGTACTTC
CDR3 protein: CASSQDGTSGGETQYF

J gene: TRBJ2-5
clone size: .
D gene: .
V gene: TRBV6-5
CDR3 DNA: TGTGCCAGCAGGGAGAGGAGAAACCAAGAGACCCAGTACTTC
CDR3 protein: CASRERRNQETQYF

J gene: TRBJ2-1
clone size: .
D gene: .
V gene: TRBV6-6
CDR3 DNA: TGTGCCAGCACCTCAGTATTCAATGAGCAGTTCTTC
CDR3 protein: CASTSVFNEQFF

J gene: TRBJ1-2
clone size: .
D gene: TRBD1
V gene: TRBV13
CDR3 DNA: TGTGCCAGCAGCGGCGGACAGGGGGCCGACTATGGCTACACCTTC
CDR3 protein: CASSGGQGADYGYTF

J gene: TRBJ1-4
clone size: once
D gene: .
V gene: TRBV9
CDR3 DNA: TGTGCCAGCAGCGCGGGTGGGGCAGGGGACGAAAAACTGTTTTTT
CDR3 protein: CASSAGGAGDEKLFF

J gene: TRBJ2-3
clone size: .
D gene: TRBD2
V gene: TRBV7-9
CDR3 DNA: TGTGCCAGCAGCGCGACCTGGTGGGGAGGGCCTTCGAATACGCAGTATTTT
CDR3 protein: CASSATWWGGPSNTQYF

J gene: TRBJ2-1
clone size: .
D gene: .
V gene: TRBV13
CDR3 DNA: TGTGCCAGCAGCTCGACACCGGGACGCAACTACAATGAGCAGTTCTTC
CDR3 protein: CASSSTPGRNYNEQFF

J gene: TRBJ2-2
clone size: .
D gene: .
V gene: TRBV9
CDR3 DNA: TGTGCCAGCAGCGTGCCCCAGGAAGGCGGTGACACCGGGGAGCTGTTTTTT
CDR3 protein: CASSVPQEGGDTGELFF

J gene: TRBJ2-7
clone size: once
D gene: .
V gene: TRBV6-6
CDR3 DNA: TGTGCCAGCAGTCCCTGGGGGCGGCGGGAAACCTACGAGCAGTACTTC
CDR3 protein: CASSPWGRRETYEQYF